Given below is one T cell receptor beta chain in context. These data belong to a study of T cells in Graves' hyperthyroidism and ophthalmopathy. The germline V and J ends were trimmed by 4 bases and 1 base, with 9 bases remaining between them. The CDR3 spans 14 residues. The V gene's germline CDR1 is KGHSH and CDR2 LQKENI. Amplification yielded TCR beta CDR3 regions, with RNA transcripts as the source. A first-round RT-PCR of the TCR CDR3 used the HTBI primer set. Using its own MiXCR run on the multiplex PCR reads, TCRdb lists one record per CDR3 protein. The table shows over 400,000 distinct CDR3 sequences, with about 20% occurring only once.

This TCR derives from a woman in her 70s with Graves' ophthalmopathy. Sample: blood. This sequence joins TRBV18 and TRBJ2-3, with unresolved D. The CDR3 is CASSRTSRTDTQYF. The CDR3 coding sequence is TGTGCCAGCTCACGGACCTCGCGCACAGATACGCAGTATTTT.